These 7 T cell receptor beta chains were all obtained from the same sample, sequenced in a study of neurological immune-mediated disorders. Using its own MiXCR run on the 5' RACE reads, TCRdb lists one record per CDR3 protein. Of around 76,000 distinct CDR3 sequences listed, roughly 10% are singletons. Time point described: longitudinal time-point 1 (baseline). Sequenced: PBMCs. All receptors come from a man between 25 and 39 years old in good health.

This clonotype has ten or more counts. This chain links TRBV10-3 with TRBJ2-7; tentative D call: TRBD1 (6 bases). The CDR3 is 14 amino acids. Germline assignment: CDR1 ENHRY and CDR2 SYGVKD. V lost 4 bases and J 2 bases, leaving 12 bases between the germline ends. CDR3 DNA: TGTGCCATCAGTGGCCGGGACAATACCTACGAGCAGTACTTC. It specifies CAISGRDNTYEQYF.

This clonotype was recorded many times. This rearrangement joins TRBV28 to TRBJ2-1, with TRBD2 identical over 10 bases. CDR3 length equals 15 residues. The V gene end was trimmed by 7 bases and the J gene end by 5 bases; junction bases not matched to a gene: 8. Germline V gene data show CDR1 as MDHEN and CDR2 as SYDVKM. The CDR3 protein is CASTLGLAGDNEQFF. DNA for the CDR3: TGTGCCAGCACCCTAGGGCTAGCGGGGGACAATGAGCAGTTCTTC.

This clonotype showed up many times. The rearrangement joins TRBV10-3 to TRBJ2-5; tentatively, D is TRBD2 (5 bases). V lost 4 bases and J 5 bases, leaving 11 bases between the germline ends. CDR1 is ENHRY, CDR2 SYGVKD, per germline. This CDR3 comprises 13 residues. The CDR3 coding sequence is TGTGCCATCAGTGTTGAGGGTTGGGAGACCCAGTACTTC. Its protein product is CAISVEGWETQYF.

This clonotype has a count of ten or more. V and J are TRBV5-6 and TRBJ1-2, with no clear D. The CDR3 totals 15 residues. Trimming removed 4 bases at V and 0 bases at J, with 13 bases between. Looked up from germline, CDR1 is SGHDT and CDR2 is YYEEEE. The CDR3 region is CASSPRWSANYGYTF. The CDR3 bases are TGTGCCAGCAGCCCGCGTTGGTCCGCTAACTATGGCTACACCTTC.

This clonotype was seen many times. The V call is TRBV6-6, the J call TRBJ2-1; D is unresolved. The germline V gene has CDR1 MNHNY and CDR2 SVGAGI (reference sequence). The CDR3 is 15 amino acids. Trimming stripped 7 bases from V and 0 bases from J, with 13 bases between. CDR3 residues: CASTSLMSSYNEQFF. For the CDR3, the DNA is TGTGCCAGCACCTCTCTAATGAGCTCCTACAATGAGCAGTTCTTC.

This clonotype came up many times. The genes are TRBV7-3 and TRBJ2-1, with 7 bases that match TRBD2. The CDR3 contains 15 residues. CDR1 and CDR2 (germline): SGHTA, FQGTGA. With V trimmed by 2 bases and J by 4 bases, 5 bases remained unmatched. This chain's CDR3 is CASSLSGGTYNEQFF. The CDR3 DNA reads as TGTGCCAGCAGCTTATCCGGGGGGACTTACAATGAGCAGTTCTTC.

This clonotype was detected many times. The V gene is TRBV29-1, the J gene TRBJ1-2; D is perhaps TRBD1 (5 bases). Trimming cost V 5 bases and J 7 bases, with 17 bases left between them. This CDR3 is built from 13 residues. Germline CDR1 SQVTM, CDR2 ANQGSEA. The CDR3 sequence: CSVPSPGTAGYTF. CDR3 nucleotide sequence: TGCAGCGTTCCCTCCCCGGGGACGGCTGGCTACACCTTC.